This T cell receptor (beta chain) appears in the sequencing data of a study of CD8 T cells in ankylosing spondylitis. Study-wide points: The disease-linked clones had a CD8+ phenotype and low blood frequencies. Prior work had noted some motif variants in reactive arthritis blood and synovial fluid. Among TCR beta sequences, a motif of several highly homologous variants appeared characteristic of ankylosing spondylitis blood. From matched ankylosing spondylitis synovial fluid, disease-linked clones were reportedly recovered at significantly enriched levels.

As the method for making TCR beta libraries, quantitative 5'-RACE with molecular barcodes was used. TCRdb re-called the 5' RACE reads with MiXCR, one entry per CDR3 protein. Here the sample spans 100,000 or so distinct CDR3 sequences, more than 8.5% being singletons. The sample holds many counts of this clonotype. What it binds is not known. V was trimmed by 6 bases and J by 6 bases, leaving 9 bases between them. This CDR3 contains 12 residues. V gene TRBV12-3 or TRBV12-4 combines with J gene TRBJ1-5, with no clear D. The sample taken for sequencing was blood, either unsorted or a sorted T cell fraction (not recorded which). The receptor comes from a male donor with ankylosing spondylitis. CDR3 amino acids: CASSPGSQPQHF. As DNA, the CDR3 is TGTGCCAGCAGCCCGGGAAGTCAGCCCCAGCATTTT.